This T cell receptor beta chain was found in a study of CD8+CD57+ T cells in acquired aplastic anemia. The wider study: Recorded DNA amounts for sorted CD4+ and CD8+ cells had an average of roughly 3.4 ug.

Points from the study as a whole: Patients and controls had CD8+ Simpson's diversity values that were not significantly distinct. Patients had twenty-nine CD8+ CDR3 sequences in common with controls (the shared set).

Germline CDR1 is SGDLS and CDR2 is YYNGEE. This CDR3 has 14 residues. Remarks on this clonotype: Antigen specificity is unknown. The junction departs from the called germline gene at one end, perhaps through a read error.

According to the study, genomic DNA was the template for TCR beta VDJ and CDR3 profiling. TCRdb passed the reads through MiXCR, listing each CDR3 protein once. The sample has 150,000 to 200,000 distinct CDR3 sequences; less than 50% are singletons. By flow cytometry, patients selected for sequencing had shown an expansion of CD8+CD57+ cells. Each patient gave a blood sample that was collected before any therapy had been received. The chain combines TRBV9 with TRBJ2-7; 10 bases match TRBD2. The TCR was taken from a human donor with aplastic anemia. The sequencing sample was made of sorted CD4+, CD8+, or CD8+CD57+ T cells (not recorded which) from PBMCs. CDR3 in DNA: TGTACCAGCAGCAACAGCGGGGGGGCCTACGGGCAGTACTTC. Amino acid sequence: CTSSNSGGAYGQYF.